The source of this T cell receptor (beta chain) is a study of blood T cell repertoires in COVID-19. Turning to the study itself: T cells, B-cell-depleted T cells, or PBMCs provided the cDNA or gDNA that served as material.

Germline V gene lookup returns CDR1 SGHTA and CDR2 FQGTGA. The CDR3 has 16 amino acids. With 7 bases clipped from V and 4 bases from J, the junction kept 13 bases outside the gene matches. This clone was seen at least ten times. Libraries were prepared by immunoSEQ multiplex PCR; TCRdb keeps only in-frame clonotypes and omits some of them. This sample has over 130,000 clones, with about 80% found just once. This chain links TRBV7-3 with TRBJ2-7; 10 nucleotides align to TRBD1. Sequencing input: peripheral blood. This TCR was recovered from a human donor in a cohort sampled during active COVID-19. In DNA, the CDR3 is TGTGCCAGCACCCCCCTATGGGACAGGGGAAAGTACGAGCAGTACTTC. Residues: CASTPLWDRGKYEQYF.